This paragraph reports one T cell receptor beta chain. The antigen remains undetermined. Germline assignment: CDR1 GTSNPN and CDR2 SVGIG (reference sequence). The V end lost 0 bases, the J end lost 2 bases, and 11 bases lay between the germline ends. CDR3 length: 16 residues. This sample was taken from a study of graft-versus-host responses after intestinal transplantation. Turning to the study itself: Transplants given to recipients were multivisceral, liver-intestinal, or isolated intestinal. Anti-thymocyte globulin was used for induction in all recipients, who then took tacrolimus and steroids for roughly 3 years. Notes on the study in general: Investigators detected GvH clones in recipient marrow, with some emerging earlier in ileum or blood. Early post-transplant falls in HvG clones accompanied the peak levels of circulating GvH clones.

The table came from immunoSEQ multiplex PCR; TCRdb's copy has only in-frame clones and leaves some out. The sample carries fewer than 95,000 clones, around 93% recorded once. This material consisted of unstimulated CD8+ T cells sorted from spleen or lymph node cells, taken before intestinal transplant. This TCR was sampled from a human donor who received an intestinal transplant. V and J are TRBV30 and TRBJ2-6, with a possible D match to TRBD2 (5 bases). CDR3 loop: CAWSVGSSTGANVLTF. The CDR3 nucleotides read TGTGCCTGGAGTGTTGGGAGTAGCACTGGGGCCAACGTCCTGACTTTC.